The entry below describes one TCR beta chain. Its antigen is as yet unknown. Only in-frame clones appear in the TCRdb table, and some are missing; sequencing was by immunoSEQ multiplex PCR. The table includes about 20,000 clones, about four fifths detected once. This sample stems from a study of T cell therapy after organ transplantation. The overall study: Expansion used a peptide pool of 30 HLA class I and II CMV epitopes. Responders numbered eight and nonresponders two among about 10 patients. A median of 1.92 x 10^8 CMV-specific T cells was infused in 2 to 6 doses.

Time point indicated: 20-29 weeks after completion of therapy. Germline V gives CDR1 SGHRS, CDR2 YFSETQ. The CDR3 is 16 residues long. Trimming took off 4 bases at V and 0 bases at J, with 14 bases between the two ends. The rearrangement joins TRBV5-1 to TRBJ1-3; D is unresolved. The TCR was taken from a human patient who had received a solid organ transplant and had CMV disease. Some T cells may be transferred from the graft donor. The material sequenced was CD8+ T cells from blood, taken after autologous CMV-specific T cell therapy. This CDR3 is CASSPWTGGSGNTIYF. The CDR3, as DNA: TGCGCCAGCAGCCCCTGGACGGGCGGCTCTGGAAACACCATATATTTT.